This TCR beta chain was captured by sequencing in a study of OX40 agonist ivuxolimab in advanced cancers. About the investigation overall: The costimulatory receptor OX40 (CD134) was targeted by ivuxolimab, a fully human IgG2 agonistic monoclonal antibody. The dose-escalation cohort was 82.7% male with a mean age of around 62 years, ranging from roughly 23 to 80. Prior anti-PD-1, anti-PD-L1 or anti-CTLA-4 therapy was permitted, and checkpoint inhibitors had been received by 30% to 40% of dose-escalation patients. The purpose of peripheral TCRbeta sequencing was to test whether ivuxolimab changed TCR sequence diversity and led to clonal T-cell expansion. Three dose-escalation patients achieved partial responses, one with hepatocellular carcinoma and two with cutaneous melanoma. Of the 50 to 55 patients in dose escalation, about 19 had hepatocellular carcinoma, some 15 had melanoma, 9 had renal cell carcinoma and 9 had head and neck cancer. Intravenous ivuxolimab was administered to patients every 2 weeks at six dose levels: 0.01, 0.1, 0.3, 1.5, 3 and 10 mg/kg. The paper reports the monotherapy dose-escalation portion (N = 52 patients) of the phase I ivuxolimab trial.

The trial excluded patients who had a history of autoimmune disease or were on systemic immunosuppression. Peripheral blood for TCR sequencing was collected from all dose cohorts at baseline, on cycle 4 day 1, and on cycle 7 day 1. The samples were drawn from a first-in-human, open-label, multicenter phase I dose-escalation trial of ivuxolimab. Adults with locally advanced or metastatic melanoma, renal cell carcinoma, hepatocellular carcinoma or head and neck squamous cell carcinoma were enrolled in the trial. CD4+ and CD8+ T cells were sorted separately from peripheral blood before TCR sequencing. This clone has a single count. It lacks a known antigen. No base qualities exist here, and no much larger clone lies one base off it. Genomic DNA was isolated from the sorted cells so that the TCRbeta CDR3 region could be sequenced. The immunoSEQ Assay was used to sequence the TCRbeta CDR3 regions. TCRdb took this table from immuneACCESS and kept in-frame rearrangements with V and J called. Such tables lack part of the clones; where checked against another copy, unresolved V genes explain under half of the gap, and the rest is unexplained. In this sample the table shows under 60,000 clones, roughly 80% of which occur a single time. The ten largest clones add up to about 3.9% of the sample.

Overall study results and their limits: After ivuxolimab, expanded clones were on average more numerous among CD8+ T cells than among CD4+ T cells. Low levels of normalized T-cell clonal expansion were also seen in some patients who did not respond. The antigen specificity of the peripheral T cells that underwent clonal expansion was not determined. In partial responders in the 0.1-3.0 mg/kg groups, normalized peripheral clonal expansion was found to be among the lowest, especially among CD8+ T cells. At doses of 0.1 to 3.0 mg/kg, clonal expansion of both CD4+ and CD8+ T cells in blood was seen between baseline and week 6.

The germline V gene supplies CDR1 SGHTA and CDR2 FQGNSA. V gives up 1 base and J gives up 5 bases, and the segment between their germline ends measures 15 bases. The CDR3 numbers 15 residues from cysteine through phenylalanine. CDR3 DNA is the only sequence kept; it has 45 bases, read in frame from the first base. The sample here was CD4+ or CD8+ T cells sorted from blood, taken in a trial of the OX40 agonist ivuxolimab. This TCR derives from an adult with an advanced solid tumor such as melanoma, head and neck, liver or kidney cancer. The chain links TRBV7-2 with TRBJ2-7, with TRBD1 perhaps the D gene, on 5 matching bases. The DNA sequence is given as TGTGCCAGCAGCTTAGATCAGGGTGCTTATCACGAGCAGTACTTC. Its translation is CASSLDQGAYHEQYF.